This T cell receptor (beta chain) appears in the sequencing data of a study of blood T cell repertoires in COVID-19. Germline lookup yields CDR1 LGHNA and CDR2 YNFKEQ. The CDR3 is made up of 17 amino acids. With 4 bases removed from V and 2 bases from J, the gap between germline ends came to 19 bases. This table comes from immunoSEQ multiplex PCR, and its TCRdb copy is limited to in-frame clones, with some not included. The table records approximately 110,000 clones, around 90% of them present only once. The chain joins TRBV4-2 to TRBJ2-3; tentative D call: TRBD2 (5 bases). The sample taken for sequencing was peripheral blood. This clonotype was sampled from a woman in her fifties or sixties with active or convalescent COVID-19. The DNA for the CDR3 is TGTGCCAGCAGCCTCTCATCTGAGCGGAGCAACACAGATACGCAGTATTTT. Translation gives CASSLSSERSNTDTQYF.